This T cell receptor (beta chain) was sequenced for a study of preoperative IRX-2 immunotherapy in early breast cancer. Using immunoSEQ multiplex PCR, the repertoire was profiled, and TCRdb retains in-frame clones only, with some absent. Of about 38,000 clones detected, 75% to 85% appear once; the ten largest clones hold nearly 1.5%. The CDR3 runs 16 residues. The germline V and J ends were trimmed by 5 bases and 5 bases, with 20 bases remaining between them. Documented treatment: preoperative locoregional IRX-2 cytokine immunotherapy. Patients received preoperative, locoregional IRX-2 cytokine immunotherapy in a phase Ib study.

The clonotype originates from a human donor with breast cancer. The genes are TRBV6-7 and TRBJ2-3; D tentatively fits TRBD1 or TRBD2 (8 bases each). TRBV6-7 is flagged as an ORF with uncertain function. The sequencing used lymph node tissue, collected after IRX-2 immunotherapy. The chain's CDR3 is CASSPGGTGRIDTQYF. In DNA form, the CDR3 reads TGTGCCAGCAGTCCGGGGGGGACAGGTCGCATAGATACGCAGTATTTT.